This T cell receptor (beta chain) was sequenced during a study of blood T cell repertoires in COVID-19. Study-wide context: PBMCs, B-cell-depleted T cells, or T cells provided the cDNA or gDNA that made up the material.

Repertoires were generated with immunoSEQ multiplex PCR, while TCRdb's copy carries only in-frame clones and drops some. The table has around 380,000 clones, around 87% seen once; the top ten hold about 1.5%. The CDR3 totals 16 residues. Germline V lookup: CDR1 MNHEY, CDR2 SMNVEV (reference sequence). With V trimmed by 7 bases and J by 8 bases, 15 bases remained unmatched. All recovered Cohort 3 donors got two negative PCRs, got clearance, or saw symptom resolution. The clonotype was recovered from a man in his thirties or forties who had recovered from COVID-19. The sequenced sample was PBMCs or T cells enriched from blood (not recorded which). The chain carries TRBV27 and TRBJ1-2; 11 bases map to TRBD1. Here the CDR3 reads CASTTRTGGAVWGYTF. Written as DNA, the CDR3 is TGTGCCAGCACCACTAGGACAGGGGGCGCCGTGTGGGGCTACACCTTC.